Given below is one T cell receptor beta chain in context. Its antigen is currently unknown. The sample belongs to a study of cytomegalovirus exposure and HLA in healthy donors. In the study overall: The Caucasian-associated ancestry cluster contained 65% to 85% of the approximately 400 genotyped donors.

Study results and limitations: A later analysis associated 15,000 or so TCR beta sequences with HLA alleles at a 0.05 false discovery rate. TCR beta sequences reportedly predicted the HLA-A and HLA-B alleles of most subjects accurately.

Germline values: CDR1 SGHRS, CDR2 YFSETQ. V was clipped by 2 bases and J by 6 bases, with 20 bases between them. This CDR3 is built from 17 residues. 60 Vbeta and 13 Jbeta primers were used in PCR. TCRdb keeps only in-frame clones here, not all; method: immunoSEQ multiplex PCR. The data contain 150,000 to 200,000 clones, approximately 80% of them seen just once; the ten biggest clones take up around 4.4%. Those who donated were healthy bone marrow donors. This rearrangement joins TRBV5-1 to TRBJ1-4; perhaps TRBD1 as D (6 bases). This receptor was taken from a woman between 45 and 60 years old in good health and CMV-seropositive. Specimen: PBMCs. Here the CDR3 DNA reads TGCGCCAGCAGCTTCGGACAGCCGCTACTCCTCGATGAAAAACTGTTTTTT. This translates into CASSFGQPLLLDEKLFF.